The clone carrying this T cell receptor (beta chain) was seen many times. Its antigen is currently unknown. The trim removed 7 bases at V and 5 bases at J, leaving 18 bases unmatched. Germline lookup yields CDR1 SQVTM and CDR2 ANQGSEA. There are 16 residues in the CDR3. This sample was included in a study of blood T cells in healthy people across ages. Study summary: The template switching approach captured approximately one barcoded beta molecule for every two T cells. Whole-study results and caveats: Naive T cell percentage strongly correlated with TCR beta diversity. Diversity was estimated from one million T cells, and these estimates were considered underestimates.

A second roughly 6 to 11 cycle PCR used barcoded and J-beta primers. With 12 random nucleotides, a template-switch adaptor tagged each individual cDNA molecule. From the 5' RACE reads, TCRdb called clonotypes with MiXCR, one entry per CDR3 protein. The table has some 1 million distinct CDR3 sequences, 40% to 55% seen once. This sequence originates from a woman in her sixties or seventies in good health. Sequenced sample: blood. J is TRBJ1-1 and V is TRBV29-1; 8 nucleotides agree with TRBD1. CDR3 nucleotide sequence: TGCAGCGACACCGACAGGGGTCGAGGGACCCGAACTGAAGCTTTCTTT. Translation gives CSDTDRGRGTRTEAFF.